The sequence of this T cell receptor (beta chain) was determined in a study of blood T cell repertoires in COVID-19. Study in general: Samples representing acute and convalescent COVID-19 were sourced from the United States, Italy and Spain. T cells, B-cell-depleted T cells, or PBMCs supplied cDNA or gDNA.

It was during active infection that Seattle patients were enrolled and then longitudinally followed. V lost 4 bases, J lost 3 bases, and 9 bases lay in between. In germline, CDR1 is SQVTM, CDR2 ANQGSEA. The CDR3 is 12 residues long. The assay was immunoSEQ multiplex PCR, and TCRdb's table has in-frame clones only and misses some. The profile shows 270,000 or so clones, about nine tenths of them singletons. Sequenced sample: peripheral blood. The sequence derives from a woman in her 30s with COVID-19, enrolled during active disease. The chain is built from TRBV29-1 and TRBJ1-1, with D perhaps TRBD1 (6 bases). DNA of the CDR3: TGCAGCGTTGGGGGGCTTTACACTGAAGCTTTCTTT. Its translation is CSVGGLYTEAFF.